The rows below give T cell receptor beta chains drawn from one sample of a study of blood T cells in healthy people across ages. TCRdb itself ran the 5' RACE reads through MiXCR, one entry per CDR3 protein. The sample has approximately 760,000 distinct CDR3 sequences, 20% to 25% seen once. The same specimen was also included in a second study, on T cells of mothers and their children.

The sequenced sample consisted of blood. The receptors here all came from a boy under 18 in good health. Each CDR3 is given with its conserved first and last residue. D genes are given only for firm matches. Clone size is given for some rows only: seen once, a few or many times, or a class if the clone is expanded.

V gene,D gene,clone size,CDR3 length,J gene,CDR3 DNA,CDR3 protein
TRBV2,-,-,15,TRBJ1-6,TGTGCCAGCATCCATTCAGGACAGACTAATTCACCCCTCCACTTT,CASIHSGQTNSPLHF
TRBV5-1,TRBD1,-,16,TRBJ2-1,TGCGCCAGCCTCCAATGGGGACAGGTCCACTACAATGAGCAGTTCTTC,CASLQWGQVHYNEQFF
TRBV4-1,TRBD2,-,14,TRBJ2-3,TGCGCCAGCAGCCAAGCTAGCGGGAGTGATACGCAGTATTTT,CASSQASGSDTQYF
TRBV6-5,-,-,14,TRBJ2-3,TGTGCCAGCAGCCTAACCACAGGGAAAGATACGCAGTATTTT,CASSLTTGKDTQYF
TRBV6-1,-,few,16,TRBJ2-1,TGTGCCAGCAGTGAAACCGGTCAGAGCTCCTACAATGAGCAGTTCTTC,CASSETGQSSYNEQFF
TRBV11-2,-,few,17,TRBJ2-6,TGTGCCAGCAGCCCTTTCGGCCGGAGCTCTGGGGCCAACGTCCTGACTTTC,CASSPFGRSSGANVLTF
TRBV12-3/TRBV12-4,TRBD2,-,14,TRBJ2-3,TGTGCCAGCATATCGGGGGGGCCCACAGATACGCAGTATTTT,CASISGGPTDTQYF
TRBV29-1,TRBD2,many,13,TRBJ2-7,TGCAGCGCGACCGGGACTAGCGGTTACGAGCAGTACTTC,CSATGTSGYEQYF
TRBV5-5,TRBD1,few,17,TRBJ2-6,TGTGCCAGCAGCCCCGGGACAGCGTCCTCTGGGGCCAACGTCCTGACTTTC,CASSPGTASSGANVLTF
TRBV11-2,TRBD1,-,17,TRBJ1-2,TGTGCCAGCAGGCCCGTAATCCGGGACAGGAGGAACTATGGCTACACCTTC,CASRPVIRDRRNYGYTF
TRBV19,-,few,12,TRBJ1-4,TGTGCCAGTAGGGATTACGATGAAAAACTGTTTTTT,CASRDYDEKLFF
TRBV20-1,TRBD1,-,14,TRBJ1-1,TGCAGTGCCCGGGGGACAGGGGGGAACACTGAAGCTTTCTTT,CSARGTGGNTEAFF
TRBV11-2,-,-,15,TRBJ2-6,TGTGCCAGCATCCAAGGCGGGCCCGGGGCCAACGTCCTGACTTTC,CASIQGGPGANVLTF
TRBV7-9,-,-,14,TRBJ2-7,TGTGCCAGCAGACCAGGGGGGATCTCCTACGAGCAGTACTTC,CASRPGGISYEQYF
TRBV12-5,-,few,14,TRBJ1-6,TGTGCTAGTGGTTTGCCCGGGGGAAATTCACCCCTCCACTTT,CASGLPGGNSPLHF
TRBV15,-,-,13,TRBJ1-1,TGTGCCACCAGCAGCCTGCGGTACACTGAAGCTTTCTTT,CATSSLRYTEAFF
TRBV3-1,TRBD2,-,15,TRBJ2-5,TGTGCCAGCATGCGACTAGCGGAAACCCAAGAGACCCAGTACTTC,CASMRLAETQETQYF
TRBV10-3,-,few,14,TRBJ2-7,TGTGCCATCAGTAAAGAACAGAAGAACTACGAGCAGTACTTC,CAISKEQKNYEQYF
TRBV6-4,-,-,12,TRBJ2-2,TGTGCCAGCAGTGACTCTGGTGGGGAGCTGTTTTTT,CASSDSGGELFF
TRBV10-3,-,-,14,TRBJ2-7,TGTGCCATCAGGCGAGTCGATACAGAGGCCGTGCAGTACTTC,CAIRRVDTEAVQYF
TRBV7-2,TRBD1,few,14,TRBJ2-5,TGTGCCAGCAGCCCGGGACAGGCTATGGAGACCCAGTACTTC,CASSPGQAMETQYF
TRBV21-1,-,-,9,TRBJ2-7,TGTGCCACCCGCTACGAGCAGTACTTC,CATRYEQYF
TRBV14,TRBD1,-,14,TRBJ2-2,TGTGCCAGCAGCCCGGACAGGGTCACCGGGGAGCTGTTTTTT,CASSPDRVTGELFF
TRBV5-4,-,-,15,TRBJ2-4,TGTGCCAGCAGCTTGGGGGGGACGGGCTCAAACATTCAGTACTTC,CASSLGGTGSNIQYF
TRBV20-1,TRBD2,few,16,TRBJ2-5,TGCAGTGCTAGAGATCCTAGCGGGAGTGTAGGGGAGACCCAGTACTTC,CSARDPSGSVGETQYF
TRBV14,-,-,16,TRBJ2-2,TGTGCCAGCAGCCAAGTTTCTGACTTGAACACCGGGGAGCTGTTTTTT,CASSQVSDLNTGELFF
TRBV7-9,-,-,12,TRBJ2-2,TGTGCCAGCAGCAAGCCCACCGGGGAGCTGTTTTTT,CASSKPTGELFF
TRBV29-1,-,-,13,TRBJ2-7,TGCAGCTGTACTGCGGGCACGCACTACGAGCAGTACTTC,CSCTAGTHYEQYF
TRBV10-3,TRBD2,-,17,TRBJ2-3,TGTGCCATCAGTGGGACTTTAACTAGCGCCCGCACAGATACGCAGTATTTT,CAISGTLTSARTDTQYF
TRBV7-2,-,few,13,TRBJ2-1,TGTGTCAGCAGCGTTGGGACTGGCAATGAGCAGTTCTTC,CVSSVGTGNEQFF
TRBV27,TRBD2,-,18,TRBJ2-6,TGTGCCAGCACCCCTTGGACTAGCGGGACGGCTGGGGCCAACGTCCTGACTTTC,CASTPWTSGTAGANVLTF